The rows below give T cell receptor beta chains drawn from one sample of a study of blood T cell repertoires in COVID-19. Method: immunoSEQ multiplex PCR; TCRdb's copy keeps in-frame clones and lacks some. The sample lists 390,000 or so clones; about 89% were seen once. The material sequenced was peripheral blood. These receptor sequences come from a woman aged 25 to 39 with COVID-19, enrolled during active disease. Both conserved end residues are part of each CDR3. The D gene is left open where the match is weak. Clone size is shown for a subset of rows, as once, few, many or a class of expanded clone.

v_gene: TRBV5-1
j_gene: TRBJ2-2
abundance: .
d_gene: .
CDR3nt: TGCGCCAGCAGCTTGCCTCCTGCCTACCACACCGGGGAGCTGTTTTTT
CDR3aa: CASSLPPAYHTGELFF

v_gene: TRBV24-1
j_gene: TRBJ2-5
abundance: .
d_gene: TRBD2
CDR3nt: TGTGCCACCAGTGATTTGCTCGGGCTAGCGGGGTCCCAAGGGCCAGAGACCCAGTACTTC
CDR3aa: CATSDLLGLAGSQGPETQYF

v_gene: TRBV28
j_gene: TRBJ2-7
abundance: once
d_gene: .
CDR3nt: TGTGCCAGTTACAGGGTTGGATACGAGCAGTACTTC
CDR3aa: CASYRVGYEQYF

v_gene: TRBV11-3
j_gene: TRBJ1-2
abundance: once
d_gene: TRBD1
CDR3nt: TGTGCCAGCAGCGAGATTCTGGGACAGGGAGGGCCTAGTGGCTACACCTTC
CDR3aa: CASSEILGQGGPSGYTF

v_gene: TRBV7-2
j_gene: TRBJ2-2
abundance: .
d_gene: TRBD2
CDR3nt: TGTGCCAGCAGCTTCTGGACTAGGCCGAACACCGGGGAGCTGTTTTTT
CDR3aa: CASSFWTRPNTGELFF

v_gene: TRBV6-1
j_gene: TRBJ1-4
abundance: .
d_gene: TRBD1
CDR3nt: TGTGCCAGCAGTGAAGCGCAGGGGACAGCCTTGCCGCAGGGTGAAAAACTGTTTTTT
CDR3aa: CASSEAQGTALPQGEKLFF

v_gene: TRBV2
j_gene: TRBJ1-2
abundance: .
d_gene: TRBD1
CDR3nt: TGTGCCAGCAGTGGGACAGGAAACTATGGCTACACCTTC
CDR3aa: CASSGTGNYGYTF

v_gene: TRBV3-1/TRBV3-2
j_gene: TRBJ2-3
abundance: .
d_gene: TRBD2
CDR3nt: TGTGCCAGCAGCCGGACTAGCGGTAGCACAGATACGCAGTATTTT
CDR3aa: CASSRTSGSTDTQYF

v_gene: TRBV5-1
j_gene: TRBJ1-2
abundance: .
d_gene: TRBD1
CDR3nt: TGCGCCAGCAGCTCGGGACAGATGCTCTATGGCTACACCTTC
CDR3aa: CASSSGQMLYGYTF

v_gene: TRBV6-4
j_gene: TRBJ1-1
abundance: .
d_gene: TRBD1
CDR3nt: TGTGCCAGCAGGGCCGGGACAGGGAGAACTGAAGCTTTCTTT
CDR3aa: CASRAGTGRTEAFF

v_gene: TRBV3-1/TRBV3-2
j_gene: TRBJ2-1
abundance: .
d_gene: TRBD1
CDR3nt: TGTGCCAGCAATCGAGGGGGCCCTATCAATGAGCAGTTCTTC
CDR3aa: CASNRGGPINEQFF

v_gene: TRBV19
j_gene: TRBJ1-1
abundance: .
d_gene: TRBD1
CDR3nt: TGTGCCACCAGGACAGGGGGTTTGAACACTGAAGCTTTCTTT
CDR3aa: CATRTGGLNTEAFF

v_gene: TRBV1
j_gene: TRBJ2-3
abundance: .
d_gene: .
CDR3nt: TGCACCAGCAGCCAACATGCAGATACGCAGTATTTT
CDR3aa: CTSSQHADTQYF

v_gene: TRBV15
j_gene: TRBJ1-4
abundance: once
d_gene: .
CDR3nt: TGTGCCACCAGCAGAGAGCAGGGGACTAATGAAAAACTGTTTTTT
CDR3aa: CATSREQGTNEKLFF

v_gene: TRBV4-3
j_gene: TRBJ1-2
abundance: .
d_gene: TRBD1
CDR3nt: TGCGCCAGCAGCCAAGCAATCGGACAGGCTTATGGCTACACCTTC
CDR3aa: CASSQAIGQAYGYTF

v_gene: TRBV5-1
j_gene: TRBJ1-1
abundance: .
d_gene: TRBD1
CDR3nt: TGCGCCAGCAGCTTGGCCCGGGACAGGGTAGGCACTGAAGCTTTCTTT
CDR3aa: CASSLARDRVGTEAFF

v_gene: TRBV28
j_gene: TRBJ1-3
abundance: once
d_gene: .
CDR3nt: TGTGCCAGCAGTAGGGGGGGGCCTGGAAACACCATATATTTT
CDR3aa: CASSRGGPGNTIYF

v_gene: TRBV4-3
j_gene: TRBJ2-1
abundance: .
d_gene: TRBD1
CDR3nt: TGCGCCAGCAGCCAAGGTGGGACAGGGGTCTACGTTGAGCAGTTCTTC
CDR3aa: CASSQGGTGVYVEQFF

v_gene: TRBV6-2/TRBV6-3
j_gene: TRBJ2-7
abundance: .
d_gene: TRBD2
CDR3nt: TGTGCCAGCAGCCTAGCGGGACACAACTACGAGCAGTACTTC
CDR3aa: CASSLAGHNYEQYF